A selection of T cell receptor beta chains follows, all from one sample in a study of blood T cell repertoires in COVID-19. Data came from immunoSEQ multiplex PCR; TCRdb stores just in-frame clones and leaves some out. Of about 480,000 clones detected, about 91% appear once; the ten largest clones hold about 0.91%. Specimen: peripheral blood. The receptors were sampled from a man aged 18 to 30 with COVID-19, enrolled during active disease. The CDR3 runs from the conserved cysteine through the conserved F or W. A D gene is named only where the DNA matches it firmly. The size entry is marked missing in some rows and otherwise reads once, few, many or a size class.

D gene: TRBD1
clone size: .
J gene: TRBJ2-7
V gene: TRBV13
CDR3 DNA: TGTGCCAGCAGCATTACGACAGGGCGACGATACGAGCAGTACTTC
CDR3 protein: CASSITTGRRYEQYF

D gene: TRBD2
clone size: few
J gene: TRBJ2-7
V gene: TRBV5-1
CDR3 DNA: TGCGCCAGCAGCCAAGGACTAGCTCGCGAGCAGTACTTC
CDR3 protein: CASSQGLAREQYF

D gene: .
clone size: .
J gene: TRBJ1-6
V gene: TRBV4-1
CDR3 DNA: TGCGCCAGCAGCCAAGACCTCAATTCACCCCTCCACTTT
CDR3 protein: CASSQDLNSPLHF

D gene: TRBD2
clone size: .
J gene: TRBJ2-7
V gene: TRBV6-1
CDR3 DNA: TGTGCCAGCAGTGAAATCGGATTAGCGGGAGTTTACGAGCAGTACTTC
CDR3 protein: CASSEIGLAGVYEQYF

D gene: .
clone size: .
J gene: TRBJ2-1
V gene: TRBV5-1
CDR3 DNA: TGCGCCAGCAGCTTGAATCTTGGGGCTAGCTCCTACAATGAGCAGTTCTTC
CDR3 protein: CASSLNLGASSYNEQFF

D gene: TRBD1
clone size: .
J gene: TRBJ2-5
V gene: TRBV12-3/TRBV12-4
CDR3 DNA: TGTGCCAGCGCTCGGGACAGCCAAGAGACCCAGTACTTC
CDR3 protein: CASARDSQETQYF

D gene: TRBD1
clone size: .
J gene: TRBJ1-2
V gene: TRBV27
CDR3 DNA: TGTGCCAGCAGTTCAAGCGGGACAGGGGGGGATGGCTACACCTTC
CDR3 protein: CASSSSGTGGDGYTF

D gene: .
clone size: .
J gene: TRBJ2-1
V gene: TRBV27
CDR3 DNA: TGTGCCAGCAGGGGCGTAAGAAGCGGGCGTTACAATGAGCAGTTCTTC
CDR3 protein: CASRGVRSGRYNEQFF

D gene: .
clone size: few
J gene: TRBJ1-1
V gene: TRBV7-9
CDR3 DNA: TGTGCCAGCAGCTCCGGGTCTGAAGCTTTCTTT
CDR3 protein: CASSSGSEAFF

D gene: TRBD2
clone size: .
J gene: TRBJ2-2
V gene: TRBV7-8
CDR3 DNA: TGTGCCAGCAGCCCACGGGGGGATGGCACCGGGGAGCTGTTTTTT
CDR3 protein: CASSPRGDGTGELFF

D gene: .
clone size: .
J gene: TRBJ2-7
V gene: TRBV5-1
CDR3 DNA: TGCGCCAGCAGCTTGGCTCAGGATCAGCAGTACTTC
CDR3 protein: CASSLAQDQQYF

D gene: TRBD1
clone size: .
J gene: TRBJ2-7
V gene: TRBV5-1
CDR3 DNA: TGCGCCAGCAGCTACGGACAGGGCTACGAGCAGTACTTC
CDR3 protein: CASSYGQGYEQYF

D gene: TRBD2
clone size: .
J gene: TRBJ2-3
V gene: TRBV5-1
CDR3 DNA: TGCGCCAGCAGCCCGGGGACTAGCGGGACGGCAGATACGCAGTATTTT
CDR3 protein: CASSPGTSGTADTQYF

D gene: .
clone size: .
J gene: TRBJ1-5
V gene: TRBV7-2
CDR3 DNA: TGTGCCAGCAGCTTCAGGGTTGGGAGCAATCAGCCCCAGCATTTT
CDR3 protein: CASSFRVGSNQPQHF

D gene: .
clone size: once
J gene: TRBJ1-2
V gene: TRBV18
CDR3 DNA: TGTGCCAGCTCAGGAGGGTCAGCAAACTATGGCTACACCTTC
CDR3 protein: CASSGGSANYGYTF

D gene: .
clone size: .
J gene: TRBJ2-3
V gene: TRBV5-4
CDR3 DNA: TGTGCCAGCAGCTCGCGAGATACGCAGTATTTT
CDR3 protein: CASSSRDTQYF

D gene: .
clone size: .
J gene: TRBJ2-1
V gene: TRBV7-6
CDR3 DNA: TGTGCCAGCAGCTTAAACCCGGCAGGGGTAAGAGTGAATGAGCAGTTCTTC
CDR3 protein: CASSLNPAGVRVNEQFF

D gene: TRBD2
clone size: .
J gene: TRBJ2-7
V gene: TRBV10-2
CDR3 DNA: TGCGCCAGCAGTGAGGGGGGGGCCTACGAGCAGTACTTC
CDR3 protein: CASSEGGAYEQYF

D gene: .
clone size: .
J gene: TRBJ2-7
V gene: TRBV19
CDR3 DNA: TGTGCCAGTAATGAGGGTCGGGGGACCTACGAGCAGTACTTC
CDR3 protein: CASNEGRGTYEQYF

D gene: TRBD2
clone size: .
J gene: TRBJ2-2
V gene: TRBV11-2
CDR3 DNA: TGTGCCAGCAGCTTAGGGGCGGGAGGGCCATCCGGGGAGCTGTTTTTT
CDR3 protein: CASSLGAGGPSGELFF

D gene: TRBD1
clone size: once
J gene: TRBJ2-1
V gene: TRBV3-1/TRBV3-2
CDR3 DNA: TGTGCCAGCAGCCATAATCGACAGGGGCCGTTCTTC
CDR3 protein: CASSHNRQGPFF

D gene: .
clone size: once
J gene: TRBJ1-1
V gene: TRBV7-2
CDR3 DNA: TGTGCCAGCAGTCTAACAGGAAACACTGAAGCTTTCTTT
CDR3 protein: CASSLTGNTEAFF

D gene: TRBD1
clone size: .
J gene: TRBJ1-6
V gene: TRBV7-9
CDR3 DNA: TGTGCCAGCAGCCAAGAAGGACAGGGGGCTCGTTCACCCCTCCACTTT
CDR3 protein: CASSQEGQGARSPLHF

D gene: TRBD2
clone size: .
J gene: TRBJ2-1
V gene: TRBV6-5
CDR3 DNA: TGTGCCAGCAGCTATGCCCCCCGCGGGGGGGAGGAGCAGTTCTTC
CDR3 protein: CASSYAPRGGEEQFF

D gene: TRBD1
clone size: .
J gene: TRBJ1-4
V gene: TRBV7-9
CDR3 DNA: TGTGCCAGCAGCCCCGGGGACAGCGCTAATGAAAAACTGTTTTTT
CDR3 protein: CASSPGDSANEKLFF

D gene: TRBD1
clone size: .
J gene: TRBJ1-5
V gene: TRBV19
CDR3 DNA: TGTGCCAGTAGTACCAAACCGGGACAGAAGTCCAATCAGCCCCAGCATTTT
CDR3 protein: CASSTKPGQKSNQPQHF

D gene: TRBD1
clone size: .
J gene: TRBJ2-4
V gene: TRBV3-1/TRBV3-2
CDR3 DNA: TGTGCCAGCAGCCAACGACCAGGGGGCTTAGCCAAAAACATTCAGTACTTC
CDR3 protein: CASSQRPGGLAKNIQYF

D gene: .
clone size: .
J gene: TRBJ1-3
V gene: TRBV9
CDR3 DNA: TGTGCCAGCAGCTCTACAGGGAATACTGGAAACACCATATATTTT
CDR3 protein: CASSSTGNTGNTIYF

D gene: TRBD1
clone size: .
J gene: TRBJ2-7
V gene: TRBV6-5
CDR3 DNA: TGTGCCAGCAGTTACGGGACAGGTCTGGACGAGCAGTACTTC
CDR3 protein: CASSYGTGLDEQYF

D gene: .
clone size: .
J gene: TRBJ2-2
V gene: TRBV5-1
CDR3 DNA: TGCGCCAGCAGAGGGGCGAGCACCGGGGAGCTGTTTTTT
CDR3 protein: CASRGASTGELFF

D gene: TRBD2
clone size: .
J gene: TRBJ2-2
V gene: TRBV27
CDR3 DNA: TGTGCCAGCAGTTTAATTGGAGCGGGAGGTACCGGGGAGCTGTTTTTT
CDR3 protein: CASSLIGAGGTGELFF

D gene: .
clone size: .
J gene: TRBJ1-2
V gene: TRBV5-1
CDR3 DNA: TGCGCCAGTTGGGACACCATTAACTATGGCTACACCTTC
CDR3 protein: CASWDTINYGYTF

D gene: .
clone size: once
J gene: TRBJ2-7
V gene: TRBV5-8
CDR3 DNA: TGTGCCAGCAGCTTGAGAGGGCGGAACGAGCAGTACTTC
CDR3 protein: CASSLRGRNEQYF

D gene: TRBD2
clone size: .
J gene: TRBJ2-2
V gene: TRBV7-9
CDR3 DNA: TGTGCCAGCAGCTCTGGACTAGCGGGATTCGGGGAGCTGTTTTTT
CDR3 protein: CASSSGLAGFGELFF

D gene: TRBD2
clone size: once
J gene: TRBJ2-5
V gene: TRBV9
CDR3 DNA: TGTGCCAGCACCATAGCGGGAGGGCTCAGGGAGACCCAGTACTTC
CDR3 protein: CASTIAGGLRETQYF

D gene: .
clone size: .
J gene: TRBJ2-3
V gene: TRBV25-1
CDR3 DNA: TGTGCCAGCAGTGACCCGACAGCTAGCACAGATACGCAGTATTTT
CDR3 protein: CASSDPTASTDTQYF

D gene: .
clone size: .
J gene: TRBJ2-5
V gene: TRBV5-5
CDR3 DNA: TGTGCCAGCAGCTTGGGACTAGGTTTGATCGGAGAGACCCAGTACTTC
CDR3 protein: CASSLGLGLIGETQYF

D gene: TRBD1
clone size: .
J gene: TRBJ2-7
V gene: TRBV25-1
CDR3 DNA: TGTGCCAGCAGTGATGGGGACAGGGACTACGAGCAGTACTTC
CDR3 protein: CASSDGDRDYEQYF

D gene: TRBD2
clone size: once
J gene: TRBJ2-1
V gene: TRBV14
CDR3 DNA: TGTGCCAGCAGCCAAGGCCTAGCGGGATACAATGAGCAGTTCTTC
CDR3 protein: CASSQGLAGYNEQFF

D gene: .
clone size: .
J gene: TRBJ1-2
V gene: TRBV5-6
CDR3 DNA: TGTGCCAGCAGCTTGTTTTCTTTAGCTAACTATGGCTACACCTTC
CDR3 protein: CASSLFSLANYGYTF

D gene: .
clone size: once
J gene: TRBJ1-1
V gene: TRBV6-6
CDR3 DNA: TGTGCCAGCATCTACGGCGAAGGGGTAGAGGCTTTCTTT
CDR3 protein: CASIYGEGVEAFF

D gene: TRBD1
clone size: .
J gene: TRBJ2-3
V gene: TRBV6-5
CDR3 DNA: TGTGCCAGCTGGCAGGGGGCAGATACGCAGTATTTT
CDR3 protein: CASWQGADTQYF

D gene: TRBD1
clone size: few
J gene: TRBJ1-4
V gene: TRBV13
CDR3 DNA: TGTGCCAGCAGCATCATCGGACAGGGGAATGAAAAACTGTTTTTT
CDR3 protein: CASSIIGQGNEKLFF

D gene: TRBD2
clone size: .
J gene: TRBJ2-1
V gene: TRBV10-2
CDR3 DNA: TGCGCCAGCTTCATCGAGCGGGGGGATGAGCAGTTCTTC
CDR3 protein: CASFIERGDEQFF

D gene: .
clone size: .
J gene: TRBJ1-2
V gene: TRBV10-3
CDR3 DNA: TGTGCCATCAGTGAGTCGGACACAATCTATGGCTACACCTTC
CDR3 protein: CAISESDTIYGYTF

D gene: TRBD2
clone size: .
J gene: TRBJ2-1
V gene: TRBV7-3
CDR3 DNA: TGTGCCAGCAGCGGTAGCGGGAGTCTGAACAATGAGCAGTTCTTC
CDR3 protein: CASSGSGSLNNEQFF

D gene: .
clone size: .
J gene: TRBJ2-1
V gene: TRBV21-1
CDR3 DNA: TGTGCCAGCACCCAAGGTAGGACAGGGGACAATGAGCAGTTCTTC
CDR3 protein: CASTQGRTGDNEQFF

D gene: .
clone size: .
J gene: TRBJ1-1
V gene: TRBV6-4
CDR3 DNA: TGTGCCAGCAGCCAGGGAGGACGGACTGAAGCTTTCTTT
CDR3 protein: CASSQGGRTEAFF

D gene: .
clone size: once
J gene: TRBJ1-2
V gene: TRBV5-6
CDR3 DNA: TGTGCCAGCAGAACCGGGGGTCCGGTCGATGGCTACACCTTC
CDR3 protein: CASRTGGPVDGYTF

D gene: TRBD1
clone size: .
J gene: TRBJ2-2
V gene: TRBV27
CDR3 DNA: TGTGCCAGCAGTTTATCGGGACAGGCCCCGGGCACCGGGGAGCTGTTTTTT
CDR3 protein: CASSLSGQAPGTGELFF

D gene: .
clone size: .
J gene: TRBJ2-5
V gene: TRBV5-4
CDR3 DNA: TGTGCCAGCAGCTTGGGGACTACCCAAGAGACCCAGTACTTC
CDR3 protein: CASSLGTTQETQYF

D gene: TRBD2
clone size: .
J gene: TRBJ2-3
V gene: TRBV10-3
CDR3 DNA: TGTGCCATCCGAGCGGGGCCTAGCACAGATACGCAGTATTTT
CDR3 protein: CAIRAGPSTDTQYF

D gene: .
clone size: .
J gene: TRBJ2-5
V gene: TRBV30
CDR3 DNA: TGTGCCTGGAGAATCTGGAGGGAGACCCAGTACTTC
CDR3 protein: CAWRIWRETQYF

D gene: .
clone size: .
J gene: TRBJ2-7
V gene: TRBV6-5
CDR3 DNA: TGTGCCAGCAGTTACCTCCTCGAGCAGTACTTC
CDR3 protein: CASSYLLEQYF

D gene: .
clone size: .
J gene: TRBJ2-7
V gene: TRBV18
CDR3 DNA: TGTGCCAGCTCACCACCGGGACACTCCTACGAGCAGTACTTC
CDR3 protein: CASSPPGHSYEQYF